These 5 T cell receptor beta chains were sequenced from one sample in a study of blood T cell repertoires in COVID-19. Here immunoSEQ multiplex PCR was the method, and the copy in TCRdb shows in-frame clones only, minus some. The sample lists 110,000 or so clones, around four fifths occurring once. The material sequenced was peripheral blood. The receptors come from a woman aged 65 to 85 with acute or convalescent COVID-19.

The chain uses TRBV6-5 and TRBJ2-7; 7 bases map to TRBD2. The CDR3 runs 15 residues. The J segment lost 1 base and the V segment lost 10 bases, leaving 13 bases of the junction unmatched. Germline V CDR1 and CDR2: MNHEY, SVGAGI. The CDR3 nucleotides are TGTGCCACCCTCGGGAGGCGGGGCCTATCCTACGAGCAGTACTTC. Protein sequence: CATLGRRGLSYEQYF.

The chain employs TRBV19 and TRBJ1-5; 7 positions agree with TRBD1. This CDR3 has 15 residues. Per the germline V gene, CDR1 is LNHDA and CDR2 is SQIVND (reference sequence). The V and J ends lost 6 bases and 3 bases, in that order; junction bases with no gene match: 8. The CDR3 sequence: CASRETGRLNQPQHF. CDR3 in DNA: TGTGCCAGTAGGGAGACAGGGAGGCTCAATCAGCCCCAGCATTTT.

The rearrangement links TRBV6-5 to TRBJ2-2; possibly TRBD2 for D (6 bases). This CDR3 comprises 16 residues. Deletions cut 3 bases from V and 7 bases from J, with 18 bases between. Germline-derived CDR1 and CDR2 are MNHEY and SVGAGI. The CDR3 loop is CASSYTTRPLGGELFF. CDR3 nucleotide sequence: TGTGCCAGCAGTTATACGACTAGACCACTGGGCGGGGAGCTGTTTTTT.

The CDR3 loop is CASSFTANYNSPLHF. The CDR3, as DNA: TGTGCCAGCAGTTTTACTGCCAACTATAATTCACCCCTCCACTTT. The chain combines TRBV27 with TRBJ1-6; no clear D. The V gene's germline CDR1 is MNHEY and CDR2 SMNVEV (reference sequence). The CDR3 loop spans 15 amino acids. The ends were cut back, 3 bases at V and 3 bases at J, with 9 bases in the middle.

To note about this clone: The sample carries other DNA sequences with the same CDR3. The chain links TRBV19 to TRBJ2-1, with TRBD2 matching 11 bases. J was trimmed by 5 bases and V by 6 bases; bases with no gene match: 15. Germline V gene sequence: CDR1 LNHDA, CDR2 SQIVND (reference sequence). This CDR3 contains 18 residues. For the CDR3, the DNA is TGTGCCAGTAGCTTAACTAGCGGGAGTCTCCCTCCCGACAATGAGCAGTTCTTC. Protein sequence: CASSLTSGSLPPDNEQFF.